This T cell receptor (beta chain) was retrieved from a study of blood T cell repertoires in COVID-19. Study overall: Sources were T cells, B-cell-depleted T cells, or PBMCs; the material itself was cDNA or gDNA.

Original methodology: Cell counts per sample came from amplifying reference gene primers. This table comes from immunoSEQ multiplex PCR, and its TCRdb copy is limited to in-frame clones, with some not included. That table gives V, J and clone size, and the DNA gave D and trimming. Among hundreds of thousands of clones listed, 83% were seen once. Those enrolled in Seattle joined during active infection and were followed longitudinally afterward. CDR3 size: 14 residues. V lost 4 bases to trimming and J lost 1 base, with 10 bases between them. The germline V gene encodes CDR1 MNHEY and CDR2 SVGAGI. This clone was picked up one time.

This TCR was recovered from a woman in her thirties with COVID-19, enrolled during active disease. V and J are TRBV6-5 and TRBJ1-1, with D perhaps matching TRBD1 (5 bases). The material sequenced was peripheral blood. CDR3 protein: CASSFWGGNTEAFF. CDR3 bases: TGTGCCAGCAGTTTCTGGGGGGGGAACACTGAAGCTTTCTTT.